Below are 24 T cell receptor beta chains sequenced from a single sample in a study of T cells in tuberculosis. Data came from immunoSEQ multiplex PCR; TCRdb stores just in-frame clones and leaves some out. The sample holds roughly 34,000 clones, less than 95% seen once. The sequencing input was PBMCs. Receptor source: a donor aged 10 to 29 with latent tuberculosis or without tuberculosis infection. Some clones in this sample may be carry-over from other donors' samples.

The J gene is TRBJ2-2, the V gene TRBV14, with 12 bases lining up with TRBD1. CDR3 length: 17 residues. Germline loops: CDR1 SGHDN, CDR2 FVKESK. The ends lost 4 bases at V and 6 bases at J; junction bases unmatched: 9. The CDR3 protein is CASSPVMGQGAAGELFF. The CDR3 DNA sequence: TGTGCCAGCAGCCCGGTCATGGGACAGGGGGCTGCCGGGGAGCTGTTTTTT. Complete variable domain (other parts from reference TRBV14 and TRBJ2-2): EAGVTQFPSHSVIEKGQTVTLRCDPISGHDNLYWYRRVMGKEIKFLLHFVKESKQDESGMPNNRFLAERTGGTYSTLKVQPAELEDSGVYFCASSPVMGQGAAGELFFGEGSRLTVL.

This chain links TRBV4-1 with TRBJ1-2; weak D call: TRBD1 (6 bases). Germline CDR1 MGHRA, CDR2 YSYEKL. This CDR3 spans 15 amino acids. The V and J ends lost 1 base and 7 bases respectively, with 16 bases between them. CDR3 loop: CASSQGAGAALGYTF. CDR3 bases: TGCGCCAGCAGCCAAGGAGCGGGGGCGGCTCTTGGCTACACCTTC.

CDR3 protein: CASSLNRGDTQYF. CDR3 DNA: TGTGCCAGCAGCTTAAACAGGGGAGATACGCAGTATTTT. The V and J genes are TRBV7-2 and TRBJ2-3; 7 bases map to TRBD1. The CDR3 consists of 13 residues. Per germline, CDR1 SGHTA and CDR2 FQGNSA. V shed 2 bases, J shed 5 bases, and the junction held 1 base outside the gene matches.

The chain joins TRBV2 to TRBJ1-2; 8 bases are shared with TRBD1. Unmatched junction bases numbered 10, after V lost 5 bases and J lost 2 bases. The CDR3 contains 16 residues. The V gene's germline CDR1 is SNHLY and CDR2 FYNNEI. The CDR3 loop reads CASSPRTGRENYGYTF. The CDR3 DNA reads TGTGCCAGCAGTCCAAGGACAGGGAGGGAAAACTATGGCTACACCTTC. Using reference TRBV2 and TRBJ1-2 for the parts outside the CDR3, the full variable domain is EPEVTQTPSHQVTQMGQEVILRCVPISNHLYFYWYRQILGQKVEFLVSFYNNEISEKSEIFDDQFSVERPDGSNFTLKIRSTKLEDSAMYFCASSPRTGRENYGYTFGSGTRLTVV.

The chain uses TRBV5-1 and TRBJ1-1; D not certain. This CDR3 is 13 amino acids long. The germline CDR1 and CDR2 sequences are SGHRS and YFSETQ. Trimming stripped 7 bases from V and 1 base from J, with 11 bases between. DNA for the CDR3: TGCGCCAGCTACGCGGTTGGGAACACTGAAGCTTTCTTT. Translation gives CASYAVGNTEAFF.

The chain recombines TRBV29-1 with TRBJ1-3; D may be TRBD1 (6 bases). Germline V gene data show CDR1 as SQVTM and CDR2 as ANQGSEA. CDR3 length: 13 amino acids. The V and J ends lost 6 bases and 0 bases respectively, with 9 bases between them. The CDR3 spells CSVQGSSGNTIYF. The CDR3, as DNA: TGCAGCGTACAGGGTAGCTCTGGAAACACCATATATTTT. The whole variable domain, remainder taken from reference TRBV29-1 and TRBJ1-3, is SAVISQKPSRDICQRGTSLTIQCQVDSQVTMMFWYRQQPGQSLTLIATANQGSEATYESGFVIDKFPISRPNLTFSTLTVSNMSPEDSSIYLCSVQGSSGNTIYFGEGSWLTVV.

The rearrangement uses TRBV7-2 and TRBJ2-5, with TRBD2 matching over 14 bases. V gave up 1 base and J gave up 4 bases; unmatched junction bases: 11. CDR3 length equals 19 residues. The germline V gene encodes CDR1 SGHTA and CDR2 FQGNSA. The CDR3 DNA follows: TGTGCCAGCAGCTTAGTCCCGCCCGGGACTAGCGGGAGTGGAGAGACCCAGTACTTC. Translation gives CASSLVPPGTSGSGETQYF.

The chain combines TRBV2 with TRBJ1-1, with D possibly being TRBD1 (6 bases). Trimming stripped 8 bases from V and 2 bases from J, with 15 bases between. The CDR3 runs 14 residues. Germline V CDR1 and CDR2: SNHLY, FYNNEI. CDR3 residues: CASREGGTNTEAFF. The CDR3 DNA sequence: TGTGCCAGCCGGGAGGGGGGAACTAACACTGAAGCTTTCTTT.

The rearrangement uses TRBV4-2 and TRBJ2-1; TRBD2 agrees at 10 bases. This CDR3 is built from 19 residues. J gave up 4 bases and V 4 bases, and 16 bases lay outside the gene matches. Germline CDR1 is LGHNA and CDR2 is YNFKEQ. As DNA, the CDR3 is TGTGCCAGCAGCCCTTCCCCCCTTCCTAGCGGGGGTCATTACAATGAGCAGTTCTTC. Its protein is CASSPSPLPSGGHYNEQFF.

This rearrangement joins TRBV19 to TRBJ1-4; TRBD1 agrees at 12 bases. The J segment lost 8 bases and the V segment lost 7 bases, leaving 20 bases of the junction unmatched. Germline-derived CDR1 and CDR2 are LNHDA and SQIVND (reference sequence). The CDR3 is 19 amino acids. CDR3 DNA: TGTGCCAGTACCCCGATTCGGGGGACAGGGGGCGCTAAGGGAGAAAAACTGTTTTTT. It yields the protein CASTPIRGTGGAKGEKLFF.

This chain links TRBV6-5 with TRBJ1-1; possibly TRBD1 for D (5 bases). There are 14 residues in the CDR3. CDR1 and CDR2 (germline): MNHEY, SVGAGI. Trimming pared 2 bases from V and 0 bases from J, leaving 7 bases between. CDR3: CASSYGGVNTEAFF. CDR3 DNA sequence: TGTGCCAGCAGTTACGGGGGGGTGAACACTGAAGCTTTCTTT.

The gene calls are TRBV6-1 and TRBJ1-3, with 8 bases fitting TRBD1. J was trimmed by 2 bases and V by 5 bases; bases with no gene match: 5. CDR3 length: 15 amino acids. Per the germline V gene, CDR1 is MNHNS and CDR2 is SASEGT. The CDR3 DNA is TGTGCCAGCAGTTTAGAGACAGGGGCTGGAAACACCATATATTTT. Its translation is CASSLETGAGNTIYF.

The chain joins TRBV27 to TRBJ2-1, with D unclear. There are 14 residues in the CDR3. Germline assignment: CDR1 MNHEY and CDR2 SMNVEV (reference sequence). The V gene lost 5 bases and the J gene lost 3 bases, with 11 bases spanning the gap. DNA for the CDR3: TGTGCCAGCAGTCCCCGGTACCTCTACAATGAGCAGTTCTTC. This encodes CASSPRYLYNEQFF.

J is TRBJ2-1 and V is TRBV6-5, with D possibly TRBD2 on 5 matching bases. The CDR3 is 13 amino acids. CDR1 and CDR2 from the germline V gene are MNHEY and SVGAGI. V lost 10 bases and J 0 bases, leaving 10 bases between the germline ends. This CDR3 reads CATTRDSYNEQFF. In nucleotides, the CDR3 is TGTGCCACCACCCGGGACTCCTACAATGAGCAGTTCTTC.

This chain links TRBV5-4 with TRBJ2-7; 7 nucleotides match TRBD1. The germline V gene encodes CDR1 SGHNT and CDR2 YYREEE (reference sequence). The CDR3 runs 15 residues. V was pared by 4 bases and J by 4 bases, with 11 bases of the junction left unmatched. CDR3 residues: CASSPRGQGTYEQYF. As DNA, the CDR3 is TGTGCCAGCAGCCCTAGGGGGCAGGGGACGTACGAGCAGTACTTC.

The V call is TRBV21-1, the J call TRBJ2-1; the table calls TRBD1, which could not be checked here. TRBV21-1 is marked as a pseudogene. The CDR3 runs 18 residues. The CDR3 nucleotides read TGTGCCAGCAGCAAAGGACCAACAGGGGGCAGGTCCTACAATGAGCAGTTCTTC. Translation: CASSKGPTGGRSYNEQFF.

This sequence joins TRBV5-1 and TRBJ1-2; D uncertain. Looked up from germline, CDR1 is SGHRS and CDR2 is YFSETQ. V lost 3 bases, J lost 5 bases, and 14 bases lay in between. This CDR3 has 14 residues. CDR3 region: CASSSGSQSYGYTF. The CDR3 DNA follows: TGCGCCAGCAGCTCGGGGTCCCAGTCTTATGGCTACACCTTC.

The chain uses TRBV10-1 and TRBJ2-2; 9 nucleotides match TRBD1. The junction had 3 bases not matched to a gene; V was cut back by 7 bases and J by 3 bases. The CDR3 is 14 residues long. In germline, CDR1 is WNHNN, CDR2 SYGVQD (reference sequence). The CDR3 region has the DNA TGCGCCAGCAATGGGGACAGGGACACCGGGGAGCTGTTTTTT. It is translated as CASNGDRDTGELFF.

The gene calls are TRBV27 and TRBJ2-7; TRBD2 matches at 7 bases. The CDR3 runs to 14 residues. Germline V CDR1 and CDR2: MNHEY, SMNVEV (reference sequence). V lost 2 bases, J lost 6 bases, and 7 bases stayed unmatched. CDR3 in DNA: TGTGCCAGCAGTTTAGCCCCCGGGGGGAGCGAGCAGTACTTC. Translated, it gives CASSLAPGGSEQYF.

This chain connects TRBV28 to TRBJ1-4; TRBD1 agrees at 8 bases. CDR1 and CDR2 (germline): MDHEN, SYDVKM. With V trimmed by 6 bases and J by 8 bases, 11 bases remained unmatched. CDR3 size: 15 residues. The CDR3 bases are TGTGCCAGCAGCGGACAGGGCCTTTCGGGAGAAAAACTGTTTTTT. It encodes CASSGQGLSGEKLFF.

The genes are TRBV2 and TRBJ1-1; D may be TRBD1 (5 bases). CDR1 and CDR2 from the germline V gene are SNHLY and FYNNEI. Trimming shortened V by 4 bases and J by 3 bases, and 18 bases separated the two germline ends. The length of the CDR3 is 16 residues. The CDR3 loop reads CASSGEGAGPDTEAFF. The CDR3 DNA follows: TGTGCCAGCAGTGGGGAGGGTGCAGGGCCGGACACTGAAGCTTTCTTT.

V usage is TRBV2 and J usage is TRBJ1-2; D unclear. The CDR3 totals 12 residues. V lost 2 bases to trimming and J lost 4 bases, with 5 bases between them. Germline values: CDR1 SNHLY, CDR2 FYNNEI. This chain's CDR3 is CASSESVYGYTF. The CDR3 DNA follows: TGTGCCAGCAGTGAATCGGTCTATGGCTACACCTTC.

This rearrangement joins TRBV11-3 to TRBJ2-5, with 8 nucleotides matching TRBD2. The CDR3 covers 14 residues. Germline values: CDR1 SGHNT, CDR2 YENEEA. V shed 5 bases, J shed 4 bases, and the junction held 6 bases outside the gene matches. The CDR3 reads CASSTGLGRETQYF. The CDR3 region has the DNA TGTGCCAGCAGCACGGGACTAGGTCGAGAGACCCAGTACTTC.

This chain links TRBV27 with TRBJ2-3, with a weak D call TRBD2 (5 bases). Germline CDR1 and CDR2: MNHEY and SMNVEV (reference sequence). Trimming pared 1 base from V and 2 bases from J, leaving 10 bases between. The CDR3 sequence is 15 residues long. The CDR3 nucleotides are TGTGCCAGCAGTTTATGGTCGGGGAACACAGATACGCAGTATTTT. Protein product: CASSLWSGNTDTQYF.